This T cell receptor beta chain was captured by sequencing in a study of OX40 agonist ivuxolimab in advanced cancers. Describing the broader study: The costimulatory receptor OX40 (CD134) was targeted by ivuxolimab, a fully human IgG2 agonistic monoclonal antibody. The dose-escalation cohort was almost 85% male with a mean age of about 60 years, ranging from about 23 to 85. Patients were allowed to have had prior anti-PD-1, anti-PD-L1 or anti-CTLA-4 therapy, and around 40% of the dose-escalation patients had previously received checkpoint inhibitors. Among the roughly 50 dose-escalation patients, approximately 20 had hepatocellular carcinoma, approximately 15 melanoma, 9 renal cell carcinoma and 9 head and neck cancer. Intravenous ivuxolimab was administered to patients every 2 weeks at six dose levels: 0.01, 0.1, 0.3, 1.5, 3 and 10 mg/kg. Partial responses occurred in three dose-escalation patients, of whom one had hepatocellular carcinoma and two had cutaneous melanoma. The paper covers the monotherapy dose-escalation part of the phase I ivuxolimab trial, which included N ≈ 50 patients. Peripheral TCRbeta sequencing aimed to test whether ivuxolimab altered TCR sequence diversity and caused clonal T-cell expansion. Broader findings and caveats from the paper: At doses of 0.1 to 3.0 mg/kg, clonal expansion of both CD4+ and CD8+ T cells in blood was seen between baseline and week 6. Low levels of normalized T-cell clonal expansion were also seen in some patients who did not respond. In the 0.1-3.0 mg/kg groups, partial responders were among the patients with the lowest normalized peripheral clonal expansion, particularly in CD8+ T cells. After ivuxolimab, expanded clones were on average more numerous among CD8+ T cells than among CD4+ T cells. The antigen specificity of the clonally expanded peripheral T cells was not determined.

To sequence the TCRbeta CDR3 region, genomic DNA was isolated from the sorted cells. The immunoSEQ Assay was used for sequencing of TCRbeta CDR3 regions. In its TCRdb copy, this immuneACCESS table keeps in-frame sequences only and misses some clones. Where compared with another copy, unresolved V genes explain less than half of these, and the others have no known cause. Here the sample has tens of thousands of clones; roughly 87% occur a single time. The ten largest clones capture less than 0.45% of the sample. The trial excluded patients who had a history of autoimmune disease or who were on systemic immunosuppression. In every dose cohort, peripheral blood was drawn for TCR sequencing at baseline, cycle 4 day 1, and cycle 7 day 1. The samples were drawn from a first-in-human, open-label, multicenter phase I dose-escalation trial of ivuxolimab. Adults with locally advanced or metastatic melanoma, renal cell, hepatocellular, or head and neck squamous cell carcinoma were enrolled in the trial. Before TCR sequencing, CD4+ and CD8+ T cells were separately sorted from peripheral blood.

The germline V gene sets CDR1 to SGHTS and CDR2 to YDEGEE. Spanning cysteine to phenylalanine, the CDR3 consists of 14 amino acids. The retained sequence is limited to the CDR3, 42 bases, with the frame set at the first base. V is cut by 2 bases and J by 10 bases, and the space between the germline ends is 13 bases. Comments on this clone: The antigen it recognizes is unknown. No base quality information exists; no much larger clone differs at one position.

The chain links TRBV5-8 with TRBJ1-6, with no confidently assigned D gene. Material: CD4+ or CD8+ T cells sorted from blood, obtained in a trial of the OX40 agonist ivuxolimab. The origin of this receptor is an adult with an advanced solid tumor such as melanoma, head and neck, liver or kidney cancer. CDR3 sequence: CASSLSLETSPLHF. The bases read TGTGCCAGCAGCTTAAGTTTAGAAACATCACCCCTCCACTTT.